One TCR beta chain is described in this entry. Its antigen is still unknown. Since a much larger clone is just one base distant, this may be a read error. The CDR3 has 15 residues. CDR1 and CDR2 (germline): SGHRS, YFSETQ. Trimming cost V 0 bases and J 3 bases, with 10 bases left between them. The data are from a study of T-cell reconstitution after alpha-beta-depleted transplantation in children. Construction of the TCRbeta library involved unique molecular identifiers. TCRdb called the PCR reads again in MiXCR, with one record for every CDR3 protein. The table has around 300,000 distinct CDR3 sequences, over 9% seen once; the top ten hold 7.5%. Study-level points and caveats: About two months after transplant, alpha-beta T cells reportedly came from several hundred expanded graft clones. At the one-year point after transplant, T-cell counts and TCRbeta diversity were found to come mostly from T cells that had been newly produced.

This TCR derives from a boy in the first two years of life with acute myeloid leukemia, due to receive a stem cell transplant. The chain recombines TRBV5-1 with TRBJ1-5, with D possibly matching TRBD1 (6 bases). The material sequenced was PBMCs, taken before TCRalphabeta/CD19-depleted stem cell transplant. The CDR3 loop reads CASSLEAGANQPQHF. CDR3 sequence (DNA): TGCGCCAGCAGCTTGGAAGCAGGGGCCAATCAGCCCCAGCATTTT. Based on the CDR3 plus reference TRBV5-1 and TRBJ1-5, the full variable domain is KAGVTQTPRYLIKTRGQQVTLSCSPISGHRSVSWYQQTPGQGLQFLFEYFSETQRNKGNFPGRFSGRQFSNSRSEMNVSTLELGDSALYLCASSLEAGANQPQHFGDGTRLSIL.